This paragraph reports one T cell receptor beta chain. The antigen is undetermined. These data originate in a study of T cell responses to AZD1222 COVID-19 vaccine. Study-wide points: Seropositive AZD1222 recipients at baseline numbered only five to seven. Scientists sampled the repertoires only once the peak T cell response had passed. It should be noted that donors were predominantly white British and more often female, and clonal diversity was possibly underestimated. Vaccine-associated CD4 TCRs spanned spike, dominant at 160-218 and 743-854.

The data were produced by immunoSEQ multiplex PCR, yet TCRdb's version contains in-frame clones alone and is incomplete. The sample has roughly 60,000 clones, over 65% seen once. The clonotype comes from an adult who received the AZD1222 COVID-19 vaccine. The sample in question was peripheral blood, obtained 28 days after the second AZD1222 dose.

The CDR3 protein is CASSVRDFGGTEAFF. CDR3 in DNA: TGTGCCAGCAGCGTCCGGGACTTCGGGGGCACTGAAGCTTTCTTT. The chain has TRBV9 and TRBJ1-1; D perhaps matches TRBD1 (5 bases). The CDR3 extends over 15 amino acids. Per germline, CDR1 SGDLS and CDR2 YYNGEE. The V and J ends lost 2 bases and 4 bases respectively, with 15 bases between them.